A selection of T cell receptor beta chains follows, all from one sample in a study of blood T cell repertoires in COVID-19. TCRdb's table, derived via immunoSEQ multiplex PCR, lists solely in-frame clones and lacks some. This sample has 60,000 to 65,000 clones, with approximately 81% found just once. The sample taken for sequencing was peripheral blood. Receptors were obtained from a man aged 60 to 75 with COVID-19, enrolled during active disease. Each CDR3 is given with its conserved first and last residue. A D gene is named only where the DNA matches it firmly. Clone size is not always given. Where it is, it says once, few, many or a class for expanded clones.

V gene	D gene	clone size	J gene	CDR3 protein	CDR3 DNA
TRBV6-1	TRBD2	.	TRBJ2-3	CASSEAWGGLAAMRDTQYF	TGTGCCAGCAGTGAAGCCTGGGGAGGACTAGCGGCGATGAGAGATACGCAGTATTTT
TRBV10-1	.	.	TRBJ2-2	CASKPNREGELFF	TGCGCCAGCAAACCAAACAGGGAGGGGGAGCTGTTTTTT
TRBV19	.	.	TRBJ1-5	CASSIEGNQPQHF	TGTGCCAGTAGTATTGAGGGAAATCAGCCCCAGCATTTT
TRBV7-2	.	.	TRBJ1-4	CASSLFVSRGGDQKLFF	TGTGCCAGCAGCTTATTCGTGTCGAGAGGGGGTGACCAAAAACTGTTTTTT
TRBV7-7	TRBD1	.	TRBJ2-5	CASSPTGGFGETQYF	TGTGCCAGCAGCCCGACAGGGGGCTTCGGTGAGACCCAGTACTTC
TRBV9	TRBD2	.	TRBJ2-7	CASSSAAGAGGPIEQYF	TGTGCCAGCAGCTCAGCGGCCGGAGCGGGAGGGCCAATCGAGCAGTACTTC
TRBV9	TRBD1	few	TRBJ2-7	CASSARDSDTQYF	TGTGCCAGCAGCGCCAGGGACAGTGACACGCAGTACTTC
TRBV11-3	.	.	TRBJ2-5	CASSFTQEGTQYF	TGTGCCAGCAGTTTTACACAGGAGGGGACCCAGTACTTC
TRBV5-1	.	.	TRBJ1-1	CASTTGGASQAFF	TGCGCCAGCACCACGGGGGGGGCGAGTCAGGCTTTCTTT
TRBV12-5	.	once	TRBJ1-2	CASGPTVNYGYTF	TGTGCTAGTGGTCCCACAGTTAACTATGGCTACACCTTC
TRBV6-5	TRBD1	.	TRBJ1-2	CASSNRDRGYTF	TGTGCCAGCAGTAACCGGGACAGGGGCTACACCTTC
TRBV5-6	.	.	TRBJ2-7	CASSFQGRYEQYF	TGTGCCAGCAGCTTTCAGGGCCGCTACGAGCAGTACTTC
TRBV30	.	.	TRBJ1-4	CAWSARVGLFF	TGTGCCTGGAGCGCGAGGGTGGGACTGTTTTTT
TRBV20-1	.	.	TRBJ2-3	CSASSAGTDTQYF	TGCAGTGCTAGTAGCGCGGGCACAGATACGCAGTATTTT
TRBV6-6	TRBD2	.	TRBJ2-5	CASTSSGGTTGETQYF	TGTGCCAGCACTAGTAGCGGGGGCACCACGGGGGAGACCCAGTACTTC
TRBV19	.	.	TRBJ1-2	CASSIQKRANYGYTF	TGTGCCAGTAGTATCCAGAAGAGGGCTAACTATGGCTACACCTTC
TRBV19	.	.	TRBJ1-2	CASSIDAGNYGYTF	TGTGCCAGTAGTATAGATGCGGGGAACTATGGCTACACCTTC
TRBV30	TRBD1	few	TRBJ1-2	CAWGPGTVPPYTF	TGTGCCTGGGGGCCCGGGACAGTCCCTCCTTACACCTTC
TRBV28	TRBD1	.	TRBJ2-7	CASSTAGTELEQYF	TGTGCCAGCAGCACTGCCGGGACAGAGCTCGAGCAGTACTTC
TRBV9	.	.	TRBJ2-1	CASSLTAPRSYNEQFF	TGTGCCAGCAGCCTTACAGCCCCCAGGTCCTACAATGAGCAGTTCTTC
TRBV6-6	TRBD1	once	TRBJ1-3	CASSSSGGLGNTIYF	TGTGCCAGCAGTTCCTCAGGGGGCCTTGGAAACACCATATATTTT
TRBV3-1/TRBV3-2	.	.	TRBJ2-7	CASSQQYEQYF	TGTGCCAGCAGCCAGCAGTACGAGCAGTACTTC
TRBV7-3	.	.	TRBJ2-1	CASSLGGGNEQFF	TGTGCCAGCAGCTTAGGGGGAGGCAATGAGCAGTTCTTC
TRBV11-2	.	.	TRBJ1-1	CASSLGMGMNTEAFF	TGTGCCAGCAGCTTAGGTATGGGCATGAACACTGAAGCTTTCTTT
TRBV9	TRBD2	.	TRBJ2-5	CASNKREGSQETQYF	TGTGCCAGCAATAAGCGGGAGGGGTCCCAAGAGACCCAGTACTTC
TRBV5-1	.	few	TRBJ1-1	CASSLVAGGSDTEAFF	TGCGCCAGCAGCTTGGTCGCGGGGGGTTCTGACACTGAAGCTTTCTTT
TRBV12-3/TRBV12-4	TRBD1	.	TRBJ2-7	CASSLDRGDEQYF	TGTGCCAGCAGCCTCGACAGGGGTGATGAGCAGTACTTC
TRBV3-1/TRBV3-2	TRBD2	.	TRBJ2-3	CASSGGLADTDTQYF	TGTGCCAGCAGCGGAGGACTAGCGGACACAGATACGCAGTATTTT
TRBV6-5	.	.	TRBJ2-4	CASSSAALGLFQYF	TGTGCCAGCAGTTCGGCAGCCCTGGGCCTATTCCAGTACTTC
TRBV3-1/TRBV3-2	.	.	TRBJ1-1	CASSQVTGNTEAFF	TGTGCCAGCAGCCAAGTGACAGGGAACACTGAAGCTTTCTTT
TRBV5-1	TRBD2	.	TRBJ2-1	CASSGGTSGVNEQFF	TGCGCCAGCAGCGGGGGGACTAGCGGGGTTAATGAGCAGTTCTTC
TRBV30	.	.	TRBJ1-5	CAWSVGGGGQPQHF	TGTGCCTGGAGTGTAGGCGGCGGTGGGCAGCCCCAGCATTTT
TRBV29-1	TRBD1	.	TRBJ2-1	CSVVGQGWGNEQFF	TGCAGCGTCGTAGGACAGGGTTGGGGCAATGAGCAGTTCTTC
TRBV9	TRBD2	.	TRBJ2-3	CASRAVGAGGPDTQYF	TGTGCCAGCAGAGCGGTAGGGGCGGGAGGACCGGATACGCAGTATTTT
TRBV30	.	.	TRBJ2-2	CAWRERGSSTGELFF	TGTGCCTGGAGGGAAAGAGGGTCGAGCACCGGGGAGCTGTTTTTT
TRBV28	.	.	TRBJ2-1	CASSFSRDWRNEQFF	TGTGCCAGCAGTTTTTCAAGGGACTGGAGAAATGAGCAGTTCTTC
TRBV7-9	TRBD1	.	TRBJ1-2	CASSPQGFRSYGYTF	TGTGCCAGCAGCCCACAGGGGTTTCGTTCCTATGGCTACACCTTC
TRBV6-6	.	.	TRBJ1-3	CASRGGSGNTIYF	TGTGCCAGCAGGGGGGGGTCTGGAAACACCATATATTTT
TRBV28	.	.	TRBJ2-7	CASTFSLNYEQYF	TGTGCCAGCACCTTTTCCTTAAACTACGAGCAGTACTTC
TRBV7-9	.	.	TRBJ1-5	CASSPGRGLGNQPQHF	TGTGCCAGCAGTCCCGGGAGGGGGTTAGGCAATCAGCCCCAGCATTTT
TRBV2	TRBD1	.	TRBJ2-2	CASSSTTGGRTGELFF	TGTGCCAGCAGTAGCACTACAGGGGGCCGCACCGGGGAGCTGTTTTTT
TRBV7-6	TRBD1	.	TRBJ1-5	CASSLEAGGQYGNQPQHF	TGTGCCAGCAGCTTAGAGGCAGGGGGCCAATATGGAAATCAGCCCCAGCATTTT
TRBV9	.	.	TRBJ2-6	CASSVARGANVLTF	TGTGCCAGCAGCGTAGCGAGGGGGGCCAACGTCCTGACTTTC
TRBV5-4	TRBD1	.	TRBJ2-1	CASRRQGNNEQFF	TGTGCCAGCAGGCGACAGGGTAACAATGAGCAGTTCTTC
TRBV19	.	.	TRBJ1-2	CASSGGGSYGYTF	TGTGCCAGTAGTGGGGGGGGAAGCTATGGCTACACCTTC
TRBV5-5	TRBD1	.	TRBJ1-1	CASSTGDRGAFF	TGTGCCAGCAGCACCGGCGACAGGGGAGCTTTCTTT